This T cell receptor beta chain comes out of a study of T cell responses to AZD1222 COVID-19 vaccine. As for the study in general: Samples with a second dose at about 4 or about 12 weeks were pooled together. Study-wide results and caveats: Most donors were white British, females outnumbered males, and clonal diversity was possibly underestimated.

Trimming at V came to 0 bases and at J to 1 base, leaving 2 bases not matched to a gene. The CDR3 is 15 amino acids. CDR1 and CDR2 from the germline V gene are MGHRA and YSYEKL. Sequencing was performed with immunoSEQ multiplex PCR; in TCRdb, only in-frame clones are kept and a portion is missing. The table includes some 85,000 clones, around 90% detected once. Worth noting for this clone: Its target is not known.

The chain couples TRBV4-1 to TRBJ2-5, with 7 bases identical to TRBD1. The TCR sequence derives from an adult in good health. Sequencing was performed on peripheral blood, taken on day 0 of AZD1222 vaccination. The CDR3 loop is CASSQDGDSQETQYF. Here the CDR3 DNA reads TGCGCCAGCAGCCAAGATGGGGACAGCCAAGAGACCCAGTACTTC.